The 14 T cell receptor beta chains below come from one sample, sequenced in a study of CD8 T cells in Susac syndrome. Random hexamers were used to reverse transcribe an amount of roughly 0.45 to 1 ug RNA. TCRdb fed the immunoSEQ multiplex PCR reads into MiXCR, producing one record per CDR3 protein. The sample records about 190,000 distinct CDR3 sequences, around 95% being singletons. Sequencing was carried out using CD8+ T cells from PBMCs. The receptors derive from a human donor with Susac syndrome.

CDR3 in amino acids: CAWSVGPNQPQHF. The CDR3 coding sequence is TGTGCCTGGAGTGTGGGACCAAATCAGCCCCAGCATTTT. This chain connects TRBV30 to TRBJ1-5; D may be TRBD1 (5 bases). CDR1 GTSNPN and CDR2 SVGIG come from the germline V gene (reference sequence). The V and J ends lost 0 bases and 4 bases respectively, with 7 bases between them. The CDR3 runs to 13 residues.

The chain couples TRBV12-3 or TRBV12-4 to TRBJ2-3; D is unclear. The CDR3 contains 13 residues. The V gene lost 7 bases and the J gene lost 3 bases, with 11 bases spanning the gap. CDR3 nucleotides: TGTGCCAGCAACGCAGATCCGACAGATACGCAGTATTTT. As protein: CASNADPTDTQYF.

The chain joins TRBV14 to TRBJ2-7, with 8 bases matching TRBD2. CDR3 size: 17 residues. V was pared by 5 bases and J by 2 bases, with 14 bases of the junction left unmatched. Per the germline V gene, CDR1 is SGHDN and CDR2 is FVKESK. The CDR3 spells CASSSVTGGPGPYEQYF. DNA for the CDR3: TGTGCCAGCAGCTCCGTAACGGGAGGGCCAGGTCCCTACGAGCAGTACTTC.

This chain links TRBV5-1 with TRBJ2-7; TRBD2 aligns across 12 bases. There are 17 residues in the CDR3. V shed 2 bases and J 5 bases; nucleotides not matched to a gene: 11. Germline V CDR1 and CDR2: SGHRS, YFSETQ. The CDR3 loop reads CASSFRLAGDPVDEQYF. The CDR3, as DNA: TGCGCCAGCAGCTTCAGACTAGCGGGAGATCCGGTCGACGAGCAGTACTTC. The full variable domain, its missing parts supplied by reference TRBV5-1 and TRBJ2-7, is KAGVTQTPRYLIKTRGQQVTLSCSPISGHRSVSWYQQTPGQGLQFLFEYFSETQRNKGNFPGRFSGRQFSNSRSEMNVSTLELGDSALYLCASSFRLAGDPVDEQYFGPGTRLTVT.

This clonotype was observed a single time. V gene TRBV10-2 combines with J gene TRBJ1-1; D unresolved. There are 14 residues in the CDR3. The V gene's germline CDR1 is WSHSY and CDR2 SAAADI. V gave up 0 bases and J gave up 10 bases, with 15 bases separating them. The CDR3: CASSESPSVAVAFF. CDR3 DNA: TGCGCCAGCAGTGAGTCGCCGTCAGTAGCGGTAGCTTTCTTT.

V and J are TRBV7-9 and TRBJ2-7; possibly TRBD1 or TRBD2 for D (5 bases each). V was clipped by 4 bases and J by 4 bases, with 20 bases between them. This CDR3 contains 16 residues. CDR1 is SEHNR and CDR2 is FQNEAQ in the germline V gene (reference sequence). The CDR3 DNA reads as TGTGCCAGCAGCTCACAGGACTTCTCTCGCGGATACGAGCAGTACTTC. Translated: CASSSQDFSRGYEQYF. The variable domain in full, with the rest retrieved from reference TRBV7-9 and TRBJ2-7, is DTGVSQNPRHKITKRGQNVTFRCDPISEHNRLYWYRQTLGQGPEFLTYFQNEAQLEKSRLLSDRFSAERPKGSFSTLEIQRTEQGDSAMYLCASSSQDFSRGYEQYFGPGTRLTVT.

A single count supports this clonotype. The rearrangement uses TRBV24-1 and TRBJ2-1; 7 bases line up with TRBD2. The ends lost 9 bases at V and 9 bases at J; junction bases unmatched: 4. The CDR3 contains 11 residues. The germline V gene has CDR1 KGHDR and CDR2 SFDVKD. The CDR3 is CATGWGGEQFF. CDR3 coding DNA: TGTGCCACCGGGTGGGGGGGTGAGCAGTTCTTC.

The chain carries TRBV9 and TRBJ2-3, with 7 bases that match TRBD2. The CDR3 length is 16 residues. CDR1 and CDR2 (germline): SGDLS, YYNGEE. V lost 2 bases and J lost 0; bases outside the gene matches: 6. The CDR3 loop is CASSVWASGSTDTQYF. The DNA of the CDR3 is TGTGCCAGCAGCGTTTGGGCTAGCGGAAGCACAGATACGCAGTATTTT. The entire variable domain, with the rest obtained from reference TRBV9 and TRBJ2-3, is as follows: DSGVTQTPKHLITATGQRVTLRCSPRSGDLSVYWYQQSLDQGLQFLIQYYNGEERAKGNILERFSAQQFPDLHSELNLSSLELGDSALYFCASSVWASGSTDTQYFGPGTRLTVL.

The rearrangement joins TRBV3-1 to TRBJ2-7; D tentatively reads TRBD1 or TRBD2 (5 bases each). This CDR3 is built from 12 residues. Per germline, CDR1 LGHDT and CDR2 YNNKEL (reference sequence). Between the trimmed V and J ends, which lost 1 base and 6 bases, there was a span of 7 bases. CDR3 nucleotide sequence: TGTGCCAGCAGCCAAGGGGACCTCGAGCAGTACTTC. This translates into CASSQGDLEQYF.

The V and J genes are TRBV28 and TRBJ2-7, with 9 positions matching TRBD1. There are 16 residues in the CDR3. In germline, CDR1 is MDHEN, CDR2 SYDVKM. With 6 bases clipped from V and 3 bases from J, the junction kept 12 bases outside the gene matches. CDR3 nucleotide sequence: TGTGCCAGCAGCATGAATCCCCTGGGACAGGGCTACGAGCAGTACTTC. It is translated as CASSMNPLGQGYEQYF.

This rearrangement joins TRBV30 to TRBJ1-6, with a possible D match to TRBD1 (5 bases). The CDR3 runs 16 residues. The V and J ends lost 3 bases and 2 bases respectively, with 14 bases between them. Germline V CDR1 and CDR2: GTSNPN, SVGIG (reference sequence). The CDR3 DNA is TGTGCCTGGAGGGAGGATGGGGCACCCTATAATTCACCCCTCCACTTT. It encodes CAWREDGAPYNSPLHF.

This sequence joins TRBV30 and TRBJ1-5; the D gene is possibly TRBD1 (5 bases). The CDR3 extends over 15 amino acids. The V gene lost 2 bases and the J gene lost 3 bases, with 14 bases spanning the gap. Germline CDR1 is GTSNPN and CDR2 is SVGIG (reference sequence). The CDR3 DNA sequence: TGTGCCTGGAGTTGGGGCGATTGGGACAATCAGCCCCAGCATTTT. It translates to CAWSWGDWDNQPQHF.

The chain couples TRBV28 to TRBJ1-1; TRBD1 might be the D (5 bases). Trimming left V 6 bases short and J 3 bases short, with 14 bases between. The CDR3 is 14 amino acids. Looked up from germline, CDR1 is MDHEN and CDR2 is SYDVKM. CDR3 DNA: TGTGCCAGCAGCATTCCGGGGGGGGACACTGAAGCTTTCTTT. Its translation is CASSIPGGDTEAFF.

The chain carries TRBV10-3 and TRBJ1-2, with 7 bases fitting TRBD1. The CDR3 covers 17 residues. V trimming: 7 bases; J trimming: 1 base; junction bases outside the gene matches: 15. Germline V gene data show CDR1 as ENHRY and CDR2 as SYGVKD. CDR3 in amino acids: CAIIEGEEGASNYGYTF. CDR3 DNA sequence: TGTGCCATCATCGAGGGGGAAGAGGGGGCGAGTAACTATGGCTACACCTTC.